This record looks at one T cell receptor beta chain sequence and its context. Its specificity is unknown. V lost 3 bases to trimming and J lost 0 bases, with 18 bases between them. CDR1 and CDR2 from the germline V gene are MNHNS and SASEGT. There are 17 residues in the CDR3. The source of the sample is a study of cytomegalovirus exposure and HLA in healthy donors. Across the whole study: An earlier analysis found 120 million or so unique TCR beta sequences from 150 million to 200 million T cells. Study findings and constraints: Under in vitro conditions, a few CMV-associated chains were confirmed as specific for CMV antigens. In a later analysis, a missense DCLRE1C variant was linked to TCR beta V- and J-gene trimming.

The PCR contained 60 Vbeta and 13 Jbeta primers. The assay was immunoSEQ multiplex PCR, and TCRdb's table has in-frame clones only and misses some. The repertoire holds about 120,000 clones, with 65% to 80% as singletons. This TCR was sampled from a man in his 60s in good health and CMV-seropositive. Sequenced: PBMCs. The chain has TRBV6-1 and TRBJ2-7; perhaps TRBD1 as D (6 bases). The CDR3 nucleotides are TGTGCCAGCAGTGATAAGAGGGGGAGCAACCCCTCCTACGAGCAGTACTTC. Translating gives CASSDKRGSNPSYEQYF.